A single sample gave rise to the 29 T cell receptor beta chains below, sequenced in a study of shared clonotypes between healthy human individuals. Generated by immunoSEQ multiplex PCR, the TCRdb table keeps only in-frame clones and is missing some. The table has about 2 million clones, about 95% seen once; the top ten hold 0.85% to 1.2%. CD8 cells regarded as naive lacked CD45RO, were positively chosen for CCR7, and omitted terminally differentiated effector memory CD45RA+ cells. Material for sequencing was naive CD8+ T cells sorted from blood. The receptors stem from a man aged 18 to 29 in good health.

This clone was seen once. The chain carries TRBV6-6 and TRBJ2-5, with D possibly matching TRBD1 (5 bases). CDR1 MNHNY and CDR2 SVGAGI come from the germline V gene (reference sequence). Trimming shortened V by 2 bases and J by 5 bases, and 9 bases separated the two germline ends. This CDR3 has 13 residues. The CDR3 sequence: CASSYDRAETQYF. The CDR3 DNA follows: TGTGCCAGCAGTTACGACAGAGCGGAGACCCAGTACTTC.

With regard to this clone: This CDR3 is also generated by other DNA sequences in the sample. This sequence joins TRBV19 and TRBJ1-1; D is unclear. This CDR3 spans 13 amino acids. V was pared by 0 bases and J by 6 bases, with 8 bases between. Germline V gene data show CDR1 as LNHDA and CDR2 as SQIVND (reference sequence). The DNA of the CDR3 is TGTGCCAGTAGTATAGATGGGGAATCTGAAGCTTTCTTT. Translation gives CASSIDGESEAFF.

J is TRBJ2-1 and V is TRBV6-5; no clear D gene. V was shortened by 7 bases and J by 9 bases, with 13 bases between the two germline ends. The germline CDR1 and CDR2 sequences are MNHEY and SVGAGI. This CDR3 region has 12 residues. CDR3 loop: CASTNSWGEQFF. The CDR3 DNA reads TGTGCCAGCACCAACTCGTGGGGTGAGCAGTTCTTC.

The CDR3 bases are TGTGCCAGCAGTTCGGCGAGCGGGGGAGGAGATACGCAGTATTTT. It yields the protein CASSSASGGGDTQYF. This chain joins TRBV28 and TRBJ2-3; 8 nucleotides agree with TRBD2. Trimming took 4 bases from V and 5 from J; bases not matched to a gene: 8. CDR1 is MDHEN and CDR2 is SYDVKM in the germline V gene. The CDR3 is 15 amino acids.

In regard to this clone: The sample contains more than one DNA sequence encoding this CDR3. The V and J genes are TRBV7-9 and TRBJ1-1; D ambiguous. V lost 1 base to trimming and J lost 0 bases, with 9 bases between them. CDR1 and CDR2 (germline): SEHNR, FQNEAQ (reference sequence). CDR3 length: 15 amino acids. The CDR3 sequence is CASSLVAGLNTEAFF. The CDR3 coding sequence is TGTGCCAGCAGCTTAGTGGCCGGACTGAACACTGAAGCTTTCTTT. Filled out from reference TRBV7-9 and TRBJ1-1, the complete variable domain reads DTGVSQNPRHKITKRGQNVTFRCDPISEHNRLYWYRQTLGQGPEFLTYFQNEAQLEKSRLLSDRFSAERPKGSFSTLEIQRTEQGDSAMYLCASSLVAGLNTEAFFGQGTRLTVV.

The rearrangement uses TRBV4-3 and TRBJ1-1, with D possibly TRBD1 on 6 matching bases. The CDR3 has 15 amino acids. Germline assignment: CDR1 LGHNA and CDR2 YSLEER. V was shortened by 0 bases and J by 6 bases, with 14 bases between the two germline ends. CDR3 sequence: CASSQDGGSGAEAFF. CDR3 nucleotides: TGCGCCAGCAGCCAAGATGGGGGCAGCGGCGCTGAAGCTTTCTTT.

This chain joins TRBV5-4 and TRBJ1-6, with D uncertain. Trimming removed 7 bases from V and 9 bases from J, with 17 bases in between. The CDR3 loop spans 14 amino acids. Germline V gene data show CDR1 as SGHNT and CDR2 as YYREEE (reference sequence). This chain's CDR3 is CASLPDPSGSPLHF. In DNA, the CDR3 is TGTGCCAGCCTCCCGGACCCGAGCGGTTCACCCCTCCACTTT.

The CDR3 is CASTYKGTQYF. The CDR3 DNA is TGTGCCAGCACATACAAGGGGACCCAGTACTTC. The chain has TRBV5-4 and TRBJ2-5; D unclear. The CDR3 spans 11 residues. Germline CDR1 reads SGHNT; CDR2 reads YYREEE (reference sequence). The V end lost 6 bases, the J end lost 7 bases, and 10 bases lay between the germline ends.

This rearrangement joins TRBV4-3 to TRBJ2-3; perhaps D is TRBD1 or TRBD2 (6 bases each). The V end lost 0 bases, the J end lost 7 bases, and 17 bases lay between the germline ends. The germline V gene encodes CDR1 LGHNA and CDR2 YSLEER. There are 16 residues in the CDR3. The CDR3 DNA is TGCGCCAGCAGCCAAGATGGGGGCGGGGTGTTACATACGCAGTATTTT. Translating it yields CASSQDGGGVLHTQYF.

The gene calls are TRBV9 and TRBJ2-3, with D uncertain. CDR3 length: 12 residues. Trimming pared 3 bases from V and 3 bases from J, leaving 5 bases between. The V gene's germline CDR1 is SGDLS and CDR2 YYNGEE. CDR3 nucleotide sequence: TGTGCCAGCAGCGCAAGAACAGATACGCAGTATTTT. This sequence encodes CASSARTDTQYF.

In the case of this clone: One end of the junction fails to match germline, which may point to a read error. The chain employs TRBV7-7 and TRBJ2-3; D is perhaps TRBD2 (5 bases). The CDR3 spans 16 residues. CDR1 is SSHAT, CDR2 FNYEAQ, per germline (reference sequence). Here the CDR3 reads CASSPDSPLGTDTQYF. CDR3 DNA: TGTGCTAGCAGCCCGGACTCCCCCCTAGGGACAGATACGCAGTATTTT.

This chain links TRBV6-1 with TRBJ2-5; 7 bases are shared with TRBD1. J was trimmed by 4 bases and V by 6 bases; bases with no gene match: 2. This CDR3 has 12 residues. Germline assignment: CDR1 MNHNS and CDR2 SASEGT. The CDR3 nucleotides are TGTGCCAGCAGAAGGGGGCTAGAGACCCAGTACTTC. This gives the protein CASRRGLETQYF.

This chain connects TRBV18 to TRBJ2-3; D not resolved. This CDR3 is built from 13 residues. Per the germline V gene, CDR1 is KGHSH and CDR2 is LQKENI. Trimming took off 3 bases at V and 6 bases at J, with 10 bases between the two ends. CDR3 sequence reads: CASSPSTEDTQYF. For the CDR3, the DNA is TGTGCCAGCTCACCCTCGACCGAGGATACGCAGTATTTT.

The rearrangement uses TRBV2 and TRBJ1-5, with 7 positions matching TRBD1. CDR3 length: 17 amino acids. The J segment lost 2 bases and the V segment lost 5 bases, leaving 12 bases of the junction unmatched. Germline assignment: CDR1 SNHLY and CDR2 FYNNEI. The chain's CDR3 is CASSFTGAQEGNQPQHF. DNA of the CDR3: TGTGCCAGCAGTTTTACAGGGGCCCAGGAAGGCAATCAGCCCCAGCATTTT.

V is TRBV6-5 and J is TRBJ1-2, with D hard to call. The germline V gene encodes CDR1 MNHEY and CDR2 SVGAGI. Trimming stripped 2 bases from V and 4 bases from J, with 11 bases between. The CDR3 totals 14 residues. CDR3 nucleotide sequence: TGTGCCAGCAGTTACGGGTCGGGTGGCTATGGCTACACCTTC. It is translated as CASSYGSGGYGYTF.

The chain recombines TRBV9 with TRBJ1-3; no clear D. Germline-derived CDR1 and CDR2 are SGDLS and YYNGEE. The CDR3 extends over 14 amino acids. V was shortened by 7 bases and J by 1 base, with 12 bases between the two germline ends. CDR3 region: CASGDGDSGNTIYF. The CDR3 DNA reads as TGTGCCAGCGGGGATGGGGATTCTGGAAACACCATATATTTT. Full variable domain (rest looked up from reference TRBV9 and TRBJ1-3): DSGVTQTPKHLITATGQRVTLRCSPRSGDLSVYWYQQSLDQGLQFLIQYYNGEERAKGNILERFSAQQFPDLHSELNLSSLELGDSALYFCASGDGDSGNTIYFGEGSWLTVV.

The CDR3 nucleotides read TGTGCCAGCAGCTTAGGCCAAGGGCCCGAGGGGGCTGAAGCTTTCTTT. Translation gives CASSLGQGPEGAEAFF. The rearrangement uses TRBV13 and TRBJ1-1, with a possible D match to TRBD1 (6 bases). There are 16 residues in the CDR3. Germline assignment: CDR1 PRHDT and CDR2 FYEKMQ (reference sequence). Trimming pared 0 bases from V and 6 bases from J, leaving 17 bases between. The entire variable domain, with the rest obtained from reference TRBV13 and TRBJ1-1, is as follows: AAGVIQSPRHLIKEKRETATLKCYPIPRHDTVYWYQQGPGQDPQFLISFYEKMQSDKGSIPDRFSAQQFSDYHSELNMSSLELGDSALYFCASSLGQGPEGAEAFFGQGTRLTVV.

This clone was seen only once. The rearrangement links TRBV7-9 to TRBJ2-5, with D possibly TRBD1 on 5 matching bases. Per the germline V gene, CDR1 is SEHNR and CDR2 is FQNEAQ (reference sequence). CDR3 size: 15 residues. V was cut by 5 bases and J by 4 bases, with 17 bases left in between. As DNA, the CDR3 is TGTGCCAGCAGCCACTCTCTTGACAGTTTAGAGACCCAGTACTTC. Residues: CASSHSLDSLETQYF.

The V call is TRBV9, the J call TRBJ2-7; D remains unclear. V gave up 4 bases and J gave up 3 bases, with 11 bases separating them. This CDR3 contains 13 residues. The germline gives CDR1 SGDLS, CDR2 YYNGEE. The CDR3 coding sequence is TGTGCCAGCAGCTCCCCCGCTAGCTACGAGCAGTACTTC. It is translated as CASSSPASYEQYF.

In nucleotides, the CDR3 is TGTGCCAGCAGCCAAGATGGATACAATGAGCAGTTCTTC. It specifies CASSQDGYNEQFF. The gene calls are TRBV14 and TRBJ2-1; D is ambiguous. Germline V gene lookup returns CDR1 SGHDN and CDR2 FVKESK. V was shortened by 0 bases and J by 4 bases, with 4 bases between the two germline ends. There are 13 residues in the CDR3.

This chain connects TRBV28 to TRBJ2-1, with D possibly TRBD2 on 6 matching bases. The CDR3 spans 16 residues. Germline loops: CDR1 MDHEN, CDR2 SYDVKM. Trimming removed 6 bases at V and 4 bases at J, with 19 bases between. The CDR3 here is CASSALGGTPYNEQFF. For the CDR3, the DNA is TGTGCCAGCAGCGCCCTTGGGGGGACCCCTTACAATGAGCAGTTCTTC.

The chain carries TRBV14 and TRBJ1-1; 8 positions match TRBD1. Germline CDR1 and CDR2: SGHDN and FVKESK. This CDR3 contains 15 residues. V lost 0 bases and J lost 4; bases outside the gene matches: 4. CDR3 amino acids: CASSQDEGTGTEAFF. CDR3 nucleotide sequence: TGTGCCAGCAGCCAAGATGAGGGGACAGGCACTGAAGCTTTCTTT.

The chain couples TRBV5-5 to TRBJ1-1, with TRBD1 as a possible D gene (5 bases). This CDR3 contains 15 residues. CDR1 SGHKS and CDR2 YYEKEE come from the germline V gene (reference sequence). The V and J ends lost 1 base and 4 bases respectively, with 14 bases between them. This chain's CDR3 is CASSLTQGWVTEAFF. DNA for the CDR3: TGTGCCAGCAGCTTGACCCAGGGTTGGGTCACTGAAGCTTTCTTT.

The chain uses TRBV13 and TRBJ2-1; 7 nucleotides align to TRBD1. Germline CDR1 and CDR2: PRHDT and FYEKMQ (reference sequence). J gave up 8 bases and V 1 base, and 8 bases lay outside the gene matches. The CDR3 runs to 15 residues. The CDR3 bases are TGTGCCAGCAGCTTAGCGGACCGACAGGGCCATGAGCAGTTCTTC. Its translation: CASSLADRQGHEQFF.

The chain is built from TRBV6-1 and TRBJ1-4; a weak D match, TRBD1 (5 bases). V was pared by 3 bases and J by 4 bases, with 9 bases between. The CDR3 contains 14 residues. CDR1 and CDR2 from the germline V gene are MNHNS and SASEGT. CDR3: CASSEQGLNEKLFF. The CDR3 DNA follows: TGTGCCAGCAGTGAGCAGGGACTTAATGAAAAACTGTTTTTT.

This clone was detected only once. The rearrangement joins TRBV7-2 to TRBJ2-7; the D call may be TRBD1 or TRBD2 (5 bases each). This CDR3 spans 14 amino acids. V was pared by 1 base and J by 4 bases, with 11 bases between. The germline V gene encodes CDR1 SGHTA and CDR2 FQGNSA. The CDR3 nucleotides are TGTGCCAGCAGCTTAGATGGGGGACCATACGAGCAGTACTTC. It codes for CASSLDGGPYEQYF.

The chain couples TRBV7-8 to TRBJ2-7; tentative D call: TRBD1 (6 bases). V lost 1 base to trimming and J lost 4 bases, with 14 bases between them. The germline gives CDR1 SGHVS, CDR2 FQNEAQ. The CDR3 runs to 15 residues. CDR3 nucleotide sequence: TGTGCCAGCAGCTTAGTGGACAGTGGCTCGTACGAGCAGTACTTC. Translation gives CASSLVDSGSYEQYF.

The V call is TRBV29-1, the J call TRBJ2-2, with TRBD1 matching 12 bases. The germline gives CDR1 SQVTM, CDR2 ANQGSEA. V shed 0 bases, J shed 7 bases, and the junction held 6 bases outside the gene matches. The CDR3 is 16 residues long. The CDR3 protein is CSVEDGTGGKIGELFF. The CDR3 nucleotides read TGCAGCGTTGAAGATGGGACAGGGGGCAAGATCGGGGAGCTGTTTTTT.

On this clone itself: Additional DNA sequences in this sample encode the identical CDR3. J is TRBJ1-1 and V is TRBV5-1, with D hard to call. The CDR3 consists of 12 residues. In germline, CDR1 is SGHRS, CDR2 YFSETQ. V was trimmed by 0 bases and J by 5 bases, leaving 5 bases between them. DNA of the CDR3: TGCGCCAGCAGCTTGGGGGTAACTGAAGCTTTCTTT. This sequence encodes CASSLGVTEAFF.